This T cell receptor (beta chain) was sequenced for a study of CD8 T cells in ankylosing spondylitis. General study points: Seemingly distinctive of ankylosing spondylitis blood was a TCR beta motif formed by eight highly homologous variants. Several of the motif variants were reported before in synovial fluid and blood from reactive arthritis. Clones that were linked to disease were CD8+ and were relatively rare in peripheral blood.

By quantitative 5'-RACE with molecular barcodes, the TCR beta libraries were made. MiXCR, applied by TCRdb to the 5' RACE reads, yields one record per CDR3 protein. The profile covers about 220,000 distinct CDR3 sequences, with over 9.5% appearing a single time and about a fifth taken by the ten largest. The CDR3 is made up of 15 amino acids. Trimming took 3 bases from V and 2 from J, leaving 10 bases between them. The germline V gene has CDR1 KGHSH and CDR2 LQKENI. On this clonotype: Antigen: not known.

The chain joins TRBV18 to TRBJ2-2; D is uncertain. The sequence came from a male donor with ankylosing spondylitis or in good health (not recorded which). Specimen: blood, either unsorted or a sorted T cell fraction (not recorded which). CDR3: CASSPPGRNTGELFF. CDR3 DNA sequence: TGTGCCAGCTCACCTCCGGGCAGAAACACCGGGGAGCTGTTTTTT.